Below, 16 T cell receptor beta chains from the same sample are listed, as sequenced in a study of cytomegalovirus exposure and HLA in healthy donors. PCR involved 60 Vbeta and 13 Jbeta primers. TCRdb's copy holds only in-frame clones and misses some; the assay was immunoSEQ multiplex PCR. The table has 130,000 to 150,000 clones, around four fifths seen once. The sample was PBMCs. These receptors were taken from a man in his thirties or forties in good health and CMV-seronegative.

The chain carries TRBV18 and TRBJ2-2; D ambiguous. The CDR3 consists of 14 residues. Deletions cut 2 bases from V and 5 bases from J, with 9 bases between. Germline V CDR1 and CDR2: KGHSH, LQKENI. DNA for the CDR3: TGTGCCAGCTCACCATACACCGGGACCGGGGAGCTGTTTTTT. Its translation is CASSPYTGTGELFF.

The V call is TRBV5-1, the J call TRBJ1-2; no clear D gene. Between the trimmed V and J ends, which lost 3 bases and 0 bases, there was a span of 9 bases. The CDR3 has 14 residues. Germline CDR1 reads SGHRS; CDR2 reads YFSETQ. CDR3: CASSSSTANYGYTF. In DNA, the CDR3 is TGCGCCAGCAGCTCCTCAACAGCTAACTATGGCTACACCTTC.

This chain links TRBV10-3 with TRBJ1-1, with a tentative D call TRBD1 (6 bases). Germline values: CDR1 ENHRY, CDR2 SYGVKD. Trimming cost V 9 bases and J 1 base, with 12 bases left between them. The CDR3 loop spans 13 amino acids. The DNA of the CDR3 is TGTGCCATACAGGGACACCAGAACACTGAAGCTTTCTTT. Translating it yields CAIQGHQNTEAFF.

The chain combines TRBV29-1 with TRBJ2-7, with 10 positions matching TRBD1. The CDR3 length is 16 residues. Looked up from germline, CDR1 is SQVTM and CDR2 is ANQGSEA. V gave up 5 bases and J gave up 2 bases; unmatched junction bases: 12. The DNA for the CDR3 is TGCAGCGTTCTAAGGATAGGGACAGGGGCTACCTACGAGCAGTACTTC. It codes for CSVLRIGTGATYEQYF.

The rearrangement links TRBV7-8 to TRBJ2-7; 11 bases fit TRBD2. The CDR3 totals 15 residues. CDR1 is SGHVS, CDR2 FQNEAQ, per germline. Losses at the gene ends were 6 bases for V and 2 bases for J; bases not matched to a gene: 6. The CDR3 nucleotides read TGTGCCAGCAGTCCTGGGACTAGCGGTACCTACGAGCAGTACTTC. Residues: CASSPGTSGTYEQYF.

The V and J genes are TRBV5-1 and TRBJ2-7, with D perhaps matching TRBD1 (6 bases). The V end was cut by 4 bases, the J end by 2 bases, with 16 bases between. This CDR3 has 15 amino acids. Germline V gives CDR1 SGHRS, CDR2 YFSETQ. The CDR3, as DNA: TGCGCCAGCAGCGCATTCCCAGGGGCGACCTACGAGCAGTACTTC. This translates into CASSAFPGATYEQYF.

The V call is TRBV19, the J call TRBJ2-5, with 8 bases identical to TRBD1. The CDR3 length is 15 residues. V gave up 2 bases and J gave up 5 bases; unmatched junction bases: 7. Germline V gene lookup returns CDR1 LNHDA and CDR2 SQIVND (reference sequence). CDR3 amino acids: CASSITWTGRETQYF. DNA of the CDR3: TGTGCCAGTAGTATAACGTGGACAGGGCGGGAGACCCAGTACTTC.

A single count supports this clone. The V call is TRBV4-1, the J call TRBJ1-1, with D possibly being TRBD1 (5 bases). Trimming pared 1 base from V and 1 base from J, leaving 10 bases between. This CDR3 is built from 15 residues. The V gene's germline CDR1 is MGHRA and CDR2 YSYEKL. CDR3 protein: CASSQGGRWNTEAFF. The CDR3 DNA reads as TGCGCCAGCAGCCAAGGGGGCAGATGGAACACTGAAGCTTTCTTT.

The V call is TRBV28, the J call TRBJ2-3; TRBD1 might be the D (6 bases). This CDR3 has 15 amino acids. V gave up 4 bases and J gave up 8 bases, with 19 bases separating them. Germline V lookup: CDR1 MDHEN, CDR2 SYDVKM. As DNA, the CDR3 is TGTGCCAGCAGTTCGGGGACACAGGGTGTGGGTACGCAGTATTTT. Its protein is CASSSGTQGVGTQYF.

V usage is TRBV2 and J usage is TRBJ2-7, with TRBD2 as a possible D gene (6 bases). This CDR3 has 16 amino acids. Germline V gives CDR1 SNHLY, CDR2 FYNNEI. Trimming cost V 1 base and J 3 bases, with 16 bases left between them. CDR3 loop: CASSEVSSRGDYEQYF. The CDR3 DNA sequence: TGTGCCAGCAGTGAAGTTAGCTCACGCGGGGACTACGAGCAGTACTTC.

The rearrangement joins TRBV5-5 to TRBJ1-1; no reliable D call. V gave up 2 bases and J gave up 3 bases, with 8 bases separating them. The CDR3 loop spans 13 amino acids. Germline values: CDR1 SGHKS, CDR2 YYEKEE (reference sequence). CDR3: CASSFSVDTEAFF. Written as DNA, the CDR3 is TGTGCCAGCAGCTTCTCGGTTGACACTGAAGCTTTCTTT.

The sample holds one count of this clone. The chain is built from TRBV5-4 and TRBJ2-6; D perhaps matches TRBD1 (5 bases). This CDR3 spans 16 amino acids. V was shortened by 4 bases and J by 2 bases, with 13 bases between the two germline ends. Germline V gives CDR1 SGHNT, CDR2 YYREEE (reference sequence). The CDR3 DNA reads TGTGCCAGCAGCCCAGGGTTTCGGACTGGGGCCAACGTCCTGACTTTC. Translation gives CASSPGFRTGANVLTF.

There are a few counts of this clone. The gene calls are TRBV27 and TRBJ2-7; D is unclear. Trimming pared 3 bases from V and 3 bases from J, leaving 6 bases between. From germline, CDR1 is MNHEY and CDR2 SMNVEV (reference sequence). This CDR3 spans 12 amino acids. The CDR3 nucleotides are TGTGCCAGCAGTTTTTCCGGCTACGAGCAGTACTTC. Amino acids: CASSFSGYEQYF.

The CDR3 region is CASSLQGGIPQETQYF. The CDR3 DNA reads as TGTGCCAGCAGCTTACAGGGTGGCATCCCACAAGAGACCCAGTACTTC. The V and J genes are TRBV7-9 and TRBJ2-5; TRBD1 might be the D (5 bases). CDR3 size: 16 residues. V dropped 2 bases and J dropped 2 bases, with 15 bases sitting between them. Per the germline V gene, CDR1 is SEHNR and CDR2 is FQNEAQ (reference sequence).

The chain employs TRBV14 and TRBJ2-7, with a possible D match to TRBD1 (5 bases). Germline CDR1 SGHDN, CDR2 FVKESK. V was pared by 3 bases and J by 0 bases, with 9 bases between. This CDR3 is 14 amino acids long. CDR3 protein: CASSQGRLSYEQYF. The DNA of the CDR3 is TGTGCCAGCAGCCAGGGGCGCCTCTCCTACGAGCAGTACTTC.

V usage is TRBV4-1 and J usage is TRBJ2-7; 10 positions match TRBD2. The V and J ends lost 1 base and 6 bases, in that order; junction bases with no gene match: 9. CDR1 is MGHRA, CDR2 YSYEKL, per germline. CDR3 length: 16 amino acids. CDR3 in DNA: TGCGCCAGCAGCCAAGGGAAGCGGGGGGGCCTTTTCGAGCAGTACTTC. Its protein product is CASSQGKRGGLFEQYF.